The clone carrying this T cell receptor (beta chain) appeared a few times. The target antigen is unknown. The junction shows a germline mismatch at one end, possibly a read error. The entry originates in a study of cytomegalovirus exposure and HLA in healthy donors. Study-wide results and limits: In an earlier analysis, most TCR beta V segments were productive about 90% or about 30% of the time.

Both 60 Vbeta primers and 13 Jbeta primers went into the PCR. The repertoire was sequenced with immunoSEQ multiplex PCR; TCRdb's copy has only in-frame clones and lacks some. The data show about 100,000 clones, approximately 76% seen once. Sequencing input: PBMCs. The sequence was collected from a woman aged 60 to 75 in good health and CMV-seropositive.

The CDR3 loop reads CASSLGGVGELFF. The CDR3 DNA reads as TGTGCTAGCAGCTTAGGAGGTGTCGGGGAGCTGTTTTTT. The chain has TRBV7-7 and TRBJ2-2; possibly TRBD2 for D (5 bases). CDR3 size: 13 residues. Per the germline V gene, CDR1 is SSHAT and CDR2 is FNYEAQ (reference sequence). The complete variable domain, with remaining parts taken from reference TRBV7-7 and TRBJ2-2, reads GAGVSQSPRYKVTKRGQDVTLRCDPISSHATLYWYQQALGQGPEFLTYFNYEAQPDKSGLPSDRFSAERPEGSISTLTIQRTEQRDSAMYRCASSLGGVGELFFGEGSRLTVL.